Shown below are 3 T cell receptor beta chains from a single sample sequenced in a study of a mutant IDH1 vaccine in newly diagnosed glioma. Using immunoSEQ multiplex PCR, the repertoire was profiled, and TCRdb retains in-frame clones only, with some absent. The sample contains about 56,000 clones, around four fifths of which appear only once. The antigens of these receptors remain unknown. Time point noted: week 47, end of study. Doses comprised 300 ug of mutant IDH1 20-mer peptide each, plus topical imiquimod. This specimen consisted of PBMCs, obtained from a glioma patient whose treatment included an IDH1 peptide vaccine. The receptors stem from a woman between 45 and 60 years old with glioma.

The gene calls are TRBV20-1 and TRBJ2-5; the D is unclear. Per germline, CDR1 DFQATT and CDR2 SNEGSKA (reference sequence). This CDR3 region has 11 residues. V was clipped by 1 base and J by 5 bases, with 5 bases between them. The CDR3: CSARAGETQYF. In DNA form, the CDR3 reads TGCAGTGCTAGAGCTGGTGAGACCCAGTACTTC.

The chain combines TRBV5-1 with TRBJ2-2; tentative D call: TRBD1 (6 bases). CDR3 length: 15 residues. V gave up 0 bases and J gave up 0 bases, with 6 bases separating them. Per germline, CDR1 SGHRS and CDR2 YFSETQ. DNA for the CDR3: TGCGCCAGCAGCTTGGGGGACACGAACACCGGGGAGCTGTTTTTT. This translates into CASSLGDTNTGELFF.

The chain combines TRBV4-1 with TRBJ1-5; the D is unclear. Looked up from germline, CDR1 is MGHRA and CDR2 is YSYEKL. V shed 4 bases and J shed 0 bases, with 4 bases lying between them. The length of the CDR3 is 13 residues. The CDR3 loop reads CASSRGSNQPQHF. As DNA, the CDR3 is TGCGCCAGCAGCCGCGGTAGCAATCAGCCCCAGCATTTT.